This passage covers 18 T cell receptor beta chains from one sample sequenced in a study of OX40 agonist ivuxolimab in advanced cancers. Using immunoSEQ multiplex PCR, the repertoire was profiled, and TCRdb retains in-frame clones only, with some absent. The table records approximately 45,000 clones, 88% of them present only once. Sequences were derived from CD4+ or CD8+ T cells sorted from blood, sampled in a trial of the OX40 agonist ivuxolimab. The source of these receptors is an adult with an advanced solid tumor such as melanoma, head and neck, liver or kidney cancer.

The rearrangement uses TRBV27 and TRBJ2-1; no reliable D call. The V end lost 6 bases, the J end lost 5 bases, and 17 bases lay between the germline ends. Germline assignment: CDR1 MNHEY and CDR2 SMNVEV (reference sequence). This CDR3 is built from 15 residues. For the CDR3, the DNA is TGTGCCAGCAGCCTCCGGAGAAGTTTTGACAATGAGCAGTTCTTC. Protein product: CASSLRRSFDNEQFF.

The rearrangement joins TRBV5-1 to TRBJ2-7, with D unresolved. The V end lost 0 bases, the J end lost 0 bases, and 7 bases lay between the germline ends. CDR1 is SGHRS and CDR2 is YFSETQ in the germline V gene. The CDR3 has 14 amino acids. The CDR3 sequence is CASSLAIGSYEQYF. CDR3 DNA sequence: TGCGCCAGCAGCTTGGCCATCGGCTCCTACGAGCAGTACTTC.

The V and J genes are TRBV9 and TRBJ2-1; 12 bases align to TRBD2. From germline, CDR1 is SGDLS and CDR2 YYNGEE. The CDR3 spans 16 residues. The junction had 5 bases not matched to a gene; V was cut back by 3 bases and J by 4 bases. CDR3 sequence reads: CASSDPGTSGYNEQFF. The CDR3 DNA is TGTGCCAGCAGCGACCCCGGGACTAGCGGGTACAATGAGCAGTTCTTC. Full variable domain (remainder filled in from reference TRBV9 and TRBJ2-1): DSGVTQTPKHLITATGQRVTLRCSPRSGDLSVYWYQQSLDQGLQFLIQYYNGEERAKGNILERFSAQQFPDLHSELNLSSLELGDSALYFCASSDPGTSGYNEQFFGPGTRLTVL.

The chain couples TRBV28 to TRBJ2-7; unclear D gene. V was trimmed by 11 bases and J by 4 bases, leaving 12 bases between them. The CDR3 has 11 residues. CDR1 is MDHEN, CDR2 SYDVKM, per germline. CDR3 protein: CAARQNYEQYF. CDR3 coding DNA: TGTGCCGCACGCCAGAATTACGAGCAGTACTTC.

The chain carries TRBV5-6 and TRBJ2-5; TRBD2 is a possible D gene (5 bases). The CDR3 spans 12 residues. Germline values: CDR1 SGHDT, CDR2 YYEEEE. Between the trimmed V and J ends, which lost 4 bases and 5 bases, there was a span of 9 bases. CDR3 DNA sequence: TGTGCCAGCAGCCCACTAGGGGAGACCCAGTACTTC. Translated: CASSPLGETQYF.

The chain uses TRBV5-1 and TRBJ2-5; D tentatively reads TRBD1 or TRBD2 (7 bases each). The V end lost 4 bases, the J end lost 5 bases, and 21 bases lay between the germline ends. The CDR3 loop spans 16 amino acids. Germline V CDR1 and CDR2: SGHRS, YFSETQ. Written as DNA, the CDR3 is TGCGCCAGCAGCCTGGGGAGGGGGCGCGGTGTTGAGACCCAGTACTTC. It translates to CASSLGRGRGVETQYF.

The chain uses TRBV4-1 and TRBJ2-7, with 11 bases that match TRBD1. Germline loops: CDR1 MGHRA, CDR2 YSYEKL. The CDR3 covers 16 residues. The ends lost 4 bases at V and 4 bases at J; junction bases unmatched: 9. CDR3 protein: CASSLRWTGGGYEQYF. The CDR3 DNA reads TGCGCCAGCAGCCTCCGATGGACAGGGGGCGGGTACGAGCAGTACTTC.

The rearrangement links TRBV27 to TRBJ2-2; 7 bases agree with TRBD1. The CDR3 has 15 amino acids. Germline V gene lookup returns CDR1 MNHEY and CDR2 SMNVEV (reference sequence). V dropped 6 bases and J dropped 5; count of bases not matched to a gene: 9. The chain's CDR3 is CASRLRQGRTGELFF. CDR3 nucleotides: TGTGCCAGCAGGCTGAGACAGGGCCGGACCGGGGAGCTGTTTTTT.

The V and J genes are TRBV2 and TRBJ1-5; 9 nucleotides agree with TRBD1. Germline V lookup: CDR1 SNHLY, CDR2 FYNNEI. The CDR3 spans 14 residues. Unmatched junction bases numbered 9, after V lost 6 bases and J lost 9 bases. CDR3 protein: CASSPGQGRRPQHF. In DNA, the CDR3 is TGTGCCAGCAGCCCCGGACAGGGGAGGCGGCCCCAGCATTTT.

A remark on this clone: Other DNA sequences of this sample code for an identical CDR3. This sequence joins TRBV5-4 and TRBJ2-4, with 10 bases matching TRBD2. With 0 bases clipped from V and 11 bases from J, the junction kept 5 bases outside the gene matches. From germline, CDR1 is SGHNT and CDR2 YYREEE (reference sequence). The CDR3 sequence is 14 residues long. This CDR3 reads CASSLANLAGVQYF. The CDR3, as DNA: TGTGCCAGCAGCTTGGCGAATCTAGCGGGAGTTCAGTACTTC.

The chain is built from TRBV6-1 and TRBJ2-5; D not resolved. This CDR3 spans 14 amino acids. Germline values: CDR1 MNHNS, CDR2 SASEGT. V was trimmed by 4 bases and J by 0 bases, leaving 9 bases between them. In nucleotides, the CDR3 is TGTGCCAGCAGTGCCTCCGGACACCAAGAGACCCAGTACTTC. This sequence encodes CASSASGHQETQYF.

The rearrangement links TRBV4-1 to TRBJ1-1, with TRBD1 matching 8 bases. Per the germline V gene, CDR1 is MGHRA and CDR2 is YSYEKL. The CDR3 consists of 16 residues. V lost 5 bases, J lost 1 base, and 9 bases stayed unmatched. The CDR3 protein is CASSNGDRGGNTEAFF. The CDR3 DNA reads TGCGCCAGCAGCAACGGCGACAGGGGAGGGAACACTGAAGCTTTCTTT.

The rearrangement uses TRBV2 and TRBJ1-1; D unresolved. In germline, CDR1 is SNHLY, CDR2 FYNNEI. Deletions cut 8 bases from V and 7 bases from J, with 17 bases between. This CDR3 is 13 amino acids long. CDR3 region: CASGRGRSYEAFF. CDR3 sequence (DNA): TGTGCCAGCGGGCGCGGCAGGAGTTATGAAGCTTTCTTT.

V gene TRBV19 combines with J gene TRBJ1-5; TRBD1 matches 10 bases. Germline trimming cut 4 bases from V and 7 bases from J; bases unmatched to any gene: 4. This CDR3 has 14 residues. Germline assignment: CDR1 LNHDA and CDR2 SQIVND (reference sequence). CDR3 sequence (DNA): TGTGCCAGTAGTACTGGGACAGGGGAACAGCCCCAGCATTTT. This sequence encodes CASSTGTGEQPQHF.

The J gene is TRBJ2-7, the V gene TRBV6-5, with TRBD1 identical over 10 bases. The CDR3 sequence is 16 residues long. J was trimmed by 3 bases and V by 0 bases; bases with no gene match: 5. Germline CDR1 and CDR2: MNHEY and SVGAGI. As DNA, the CDR3 is TGTGCCAGCAGTTACTCGAGGACAGGGGGTTTCTACGAGCAGTACTTC. Its translation: CASSYSRTGGFYEQYF.

The chain links TRBV7-2 to TRBJ1-4; TRBD1 agrees at 12 bases. The CDR3 spans 16 residues. Per germline, CDR1 SGHTA and CDR2 FQGNSA. J was trimmed by 8 bases and V by 2 bases; bases with no gene match: 6. CDR3 bases: TGTGCCAGCAGCTTAAGGGGACAGGGGGCCGGGGAAAAACTGTTTTTT. It translates to CASSLRGQGAGEKLFF.

This clone came up once. This rearrangement joins TRBV30 to TRBJ2-2; no reliable D call. The CDR3 contains 13 residues. Looked up from germline, CDR1 is GTSNPN and CDR2 is SVGIG (reference sequence). V lost 8 bases and J lost 6, with 16 bases in between. CDR3 in amino acids: CALSGLSAGELFF. CDR3 coding DNA: TGTGCCCTTAGTGGCTTATCGGCCGGGGAGCTGTTTTTT.

The rearrangement uses TRBV5-8 and TRBJ2-1, with TRBD2 matching 12 bases. CDR3 length: 18 amino acids. Germline assignment: CDR1 SGHTS and CDR2 YDEGEE. The trim removed 2 bases at V and 8 bases at J, leaving 14 bases unmatched. The CDR3 DNA reads as TGTGCCAGCAGCTTCCGGACTAGCGGGAAGCCTACTTTGGATGAGCAGTTCTTC. Its translation: CASSFRTSGKPTLDEQFF.